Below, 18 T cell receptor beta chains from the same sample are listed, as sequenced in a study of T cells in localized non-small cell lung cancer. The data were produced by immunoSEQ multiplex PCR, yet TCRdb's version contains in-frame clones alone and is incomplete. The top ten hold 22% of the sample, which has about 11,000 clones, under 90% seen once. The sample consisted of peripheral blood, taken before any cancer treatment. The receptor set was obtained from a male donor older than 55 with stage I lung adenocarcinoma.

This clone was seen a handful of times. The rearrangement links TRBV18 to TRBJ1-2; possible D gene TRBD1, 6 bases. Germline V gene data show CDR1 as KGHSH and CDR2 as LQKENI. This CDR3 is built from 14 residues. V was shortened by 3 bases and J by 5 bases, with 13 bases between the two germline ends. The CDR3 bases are TGTGCCAGCTCACCCCCCCTAGGGGGGTATGGCTACACCTTC. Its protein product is CASSPPLGGYGYTF.

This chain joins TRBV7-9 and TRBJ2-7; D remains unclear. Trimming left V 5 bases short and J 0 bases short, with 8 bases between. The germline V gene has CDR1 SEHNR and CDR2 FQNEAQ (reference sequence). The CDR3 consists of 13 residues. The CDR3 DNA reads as TGTGCCAGCAGCCCAGAGGTCTCCTACGAGCAGTACTTC. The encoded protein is CASSPEVSYEQYF. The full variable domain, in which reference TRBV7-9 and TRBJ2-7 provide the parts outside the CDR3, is DTGVSQNPRHKITKRGQNVTFRCDPISEHNRLYWYRQTLGQGPEFLTYFQNEAQLEKSRLLSDRFSAERPKGSFSTLEIQRTEQGDSAMYLCASSPEVSYEQYFGPGTRLTVT.

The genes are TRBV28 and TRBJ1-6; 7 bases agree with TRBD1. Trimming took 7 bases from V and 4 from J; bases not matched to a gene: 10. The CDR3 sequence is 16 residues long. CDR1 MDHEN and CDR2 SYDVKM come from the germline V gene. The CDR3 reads CASKIGQDSYNSPLHF. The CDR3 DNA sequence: TGTGCCAGCAAGATCGGACAGGATTCTTATAATTCACCCCTCCACTTT.

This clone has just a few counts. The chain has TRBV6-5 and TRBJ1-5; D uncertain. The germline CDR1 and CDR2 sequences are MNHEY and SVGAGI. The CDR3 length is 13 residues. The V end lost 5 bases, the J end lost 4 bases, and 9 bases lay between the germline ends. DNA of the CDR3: TGTGCCAGCAGTGCCGGTTGGAATCAGCCCCAGCATTTT. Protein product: CASSAGWNQPQHF.

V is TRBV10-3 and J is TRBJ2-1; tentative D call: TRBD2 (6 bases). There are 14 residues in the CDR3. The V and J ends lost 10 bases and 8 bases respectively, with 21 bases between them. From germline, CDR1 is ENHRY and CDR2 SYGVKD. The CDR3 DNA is TGTGCCACAAAATACCGGGACTCCATAGATGAGCAGTTCTTC. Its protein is CATKYRDSIDEQFF.

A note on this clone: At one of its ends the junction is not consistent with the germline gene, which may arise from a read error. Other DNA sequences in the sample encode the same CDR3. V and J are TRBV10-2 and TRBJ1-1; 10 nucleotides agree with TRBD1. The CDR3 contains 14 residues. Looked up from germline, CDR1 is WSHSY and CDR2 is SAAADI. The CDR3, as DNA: TGTGCCAGCAGTGGACAGGGGGGGAACACTGAAGCTTTCTTT. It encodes CASSGQGGNTEAFF.

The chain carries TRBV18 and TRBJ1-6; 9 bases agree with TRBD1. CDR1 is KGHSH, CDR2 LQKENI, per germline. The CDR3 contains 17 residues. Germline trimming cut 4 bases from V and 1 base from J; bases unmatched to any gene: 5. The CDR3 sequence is CASSRLTGGSYNSPLHF. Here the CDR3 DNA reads TGTGCCAGCTCACGATTGACAGGGGGTTCCTATAATTCACCCCTCCACTTT. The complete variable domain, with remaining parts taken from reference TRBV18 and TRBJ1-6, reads NAGVMQNPRHLVRRRGQEARLRCSPMKGHSHVYWYRQLPEEGLKFMVYLQKENIIDESGMPKERFSAEFPKEGPSILRIQQVVRGDSAAYFCASSRLTGGSYNSPLHFGNGTRLTVT.

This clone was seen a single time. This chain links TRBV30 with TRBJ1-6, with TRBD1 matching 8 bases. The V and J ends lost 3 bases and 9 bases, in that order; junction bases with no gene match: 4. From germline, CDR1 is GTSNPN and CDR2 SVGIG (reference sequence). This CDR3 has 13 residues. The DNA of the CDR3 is TGTGCCTGGAGCGGACAGGGTACTTCACCCCTCCACTTT. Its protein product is CAWSGQGTSPLHF.

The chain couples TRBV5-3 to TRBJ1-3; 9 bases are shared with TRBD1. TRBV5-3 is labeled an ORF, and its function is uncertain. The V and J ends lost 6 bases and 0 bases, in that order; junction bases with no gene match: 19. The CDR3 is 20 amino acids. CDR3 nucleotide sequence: TGTGCCAGAATGTACCTCCGGGACAGGGAGAAGCTCGGCTCTGGAAACACCATATATTTT. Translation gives CARMYLRDREKLGSGNTIYF.

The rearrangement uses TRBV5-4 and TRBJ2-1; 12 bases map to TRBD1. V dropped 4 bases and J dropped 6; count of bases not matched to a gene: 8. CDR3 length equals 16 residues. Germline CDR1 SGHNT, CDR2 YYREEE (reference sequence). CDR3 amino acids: CASSARDRGPLNEQFF. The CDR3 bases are TGTGCCAGCAGCGCCAGGGACAGGGGGCCTCTCAATGAGCAGTTCTTC.

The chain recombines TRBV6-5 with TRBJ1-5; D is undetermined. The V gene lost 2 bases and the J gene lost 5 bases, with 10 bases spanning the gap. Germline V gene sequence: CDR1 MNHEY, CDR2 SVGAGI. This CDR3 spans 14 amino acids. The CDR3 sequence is CASSYGRRDQPQHF. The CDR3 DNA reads TGTGCCAGCAGTTACGGACGCCGGGATCAGCCCCAGCATTTT.

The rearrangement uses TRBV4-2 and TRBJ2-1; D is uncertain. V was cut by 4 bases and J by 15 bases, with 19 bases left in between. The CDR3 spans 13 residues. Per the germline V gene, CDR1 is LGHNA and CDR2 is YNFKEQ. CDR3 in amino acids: CASSRLPGHLPFF. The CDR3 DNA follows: TGTGCCAGCAGCCGCCTCCCGGGCCACCTCCCGTTCTTC.

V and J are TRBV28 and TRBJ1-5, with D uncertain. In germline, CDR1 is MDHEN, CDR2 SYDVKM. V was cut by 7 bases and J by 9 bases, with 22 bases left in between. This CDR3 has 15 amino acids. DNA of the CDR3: TGTGCCAGCACCCCCGGCGATGCGAAACCTTCGCCCCAGCATTTT. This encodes CASTPGDAKPSPQHF. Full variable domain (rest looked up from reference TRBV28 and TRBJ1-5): DVKVTQSSRYLVKRTGEKVFLECVQDMDHENMFWYRQDPGLGLRLIYFSYDVKMKEKGDIPEGYSVSREKKERFSLILESASTNQTSMYLCASTPGDAKPSPQHFGDGTRLSIL.

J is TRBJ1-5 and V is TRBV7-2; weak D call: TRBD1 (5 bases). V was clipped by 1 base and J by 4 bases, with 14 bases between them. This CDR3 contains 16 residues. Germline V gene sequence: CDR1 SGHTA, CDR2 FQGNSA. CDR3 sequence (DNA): TGTGCCAGCAGCTTAGGCGAGGGGCCCTATAATCAGCCCCAGCATTTT. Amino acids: CASSLGEGPYNQPQHF.

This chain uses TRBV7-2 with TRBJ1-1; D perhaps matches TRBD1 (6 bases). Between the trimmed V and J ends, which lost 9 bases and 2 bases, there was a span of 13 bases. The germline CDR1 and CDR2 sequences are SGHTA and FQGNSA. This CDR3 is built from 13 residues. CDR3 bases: TGTGCCAGTGCCTCGGACAGAAACACTGAAGCTTTCTTT. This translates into CASASDRNTEAFF. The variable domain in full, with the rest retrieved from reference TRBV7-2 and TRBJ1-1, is GAGVSQSPSNKVTEKGKDVELRCDPISGHTALYWYRQSLGQGLEFLIYFQGNSAPDKSGLPSDRFSAERTGGSVSTLTIQRTQQEDSAVYLCASASDRNTEAFFGQGTRLTVV.

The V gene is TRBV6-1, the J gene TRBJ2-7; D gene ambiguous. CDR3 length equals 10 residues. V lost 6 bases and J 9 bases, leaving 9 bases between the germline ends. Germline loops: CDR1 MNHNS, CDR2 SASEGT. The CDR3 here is CASRRFAQYF. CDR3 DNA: TGTGCCAGCAGGCGATTCGCGCAGTACTTC.

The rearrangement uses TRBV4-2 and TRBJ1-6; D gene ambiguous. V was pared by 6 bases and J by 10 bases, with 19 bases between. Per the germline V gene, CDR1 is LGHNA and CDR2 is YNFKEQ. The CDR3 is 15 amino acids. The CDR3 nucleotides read TGTGCCAGCAGTGGCGGCAGCCACTATGGCTCACCCCTCCACTTT. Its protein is CASSGGSHYGSPLHF.

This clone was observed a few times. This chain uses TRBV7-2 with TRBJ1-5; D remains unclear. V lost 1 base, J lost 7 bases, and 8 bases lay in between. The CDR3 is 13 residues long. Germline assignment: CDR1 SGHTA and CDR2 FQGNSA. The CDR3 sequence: CASSLGGYQPQHF. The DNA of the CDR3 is TGTGCCAGCAGCTTAGGAGGCTACCAGCCCCAGCATTTT.